A selection of T cell receptor beta chains follows, all from one sample in a study of cytomegalovirus exposure and HLA in healthy donors. The table came from immunoSEQ multiplex PCR; TCRdb's copy has only in-frame clones and leaves some out. The sample includes 160,000 or so clones, under 90% of them seen just once. Sequencing used PBMCs. Source of these receptors: a man aged 30 to 45 in good health and CMV-seronegative. Both conserved end residues are part of each CDR3. Fields, in order: D gene, V gene, J gene, clone size, CDR3 DNA, CDR3 protein. D genes are given only for firm matches. Some rows have no size entry. The others give once, few or many, or a class for an expanded clone.

TRBD2	TRBV28	TRBJ2-7	-	TGTGCCAGCAGTCCCGTTAGCGGGGGGGCGAGAGAGCAGTACTTC	CASSPVSGGAREQYF
TRBD2	TRBV9	TRBJ2-3	-	TGTGCCAGCAGCTTGTGGACTAGCGAGGGGCCAGATACGCAGTATTTT	CASSLWTSEGPDTQYF
TRBD1	TRBV29-1	TRBJ2-1	-	TGCAGCGTTGAAGAAAAAGGACAGGGGTACAATGAGCAGTTCTTC	CSVEEKGQGYNEQFF
-	TRBV29-1	TRBJ1-1	-	TGCAGCGTCCGGCAGGTGAACACTGAAGCTTTCTTT	CSVRQVNTEAFF
TRBD2	TRBV10-2	TRBJ2-7	once	TGCGCCAGCAGTGAAACTAGCGGCTCCTACGAGCAGTACTTC	CASSETSGSYEQYF
TRBD1	TRBV5-6	TRBJ1-2	once	TGTGCCAGCAGCTTGACAGGGGGCGGCTATGGCTACACCTTC	CASSLTGGGYGYTF
-	TRBV7-9	TRBJ2-3	few	TGTGCCAGCAGCTTAGCGCGGGCAGATACGCAGTATTTT	CASSLARADTQYF
-	TRBV6-5	TRBJ1-2	-	TGTGCCAGCTTTCCAACGGGGTTCTGGGGCTACACCTTC	CASFPTGFWGYTF
TRBD1	TRBV5-1	TRBJ1-2	-	TGCGCCAGCAGTCACGGACAGGGCTCAGCTAACTATGGCTACACCTTC	CASSHGQGSANYGYTF
-	TRBV7-9	TRBJ1-1	-	TGTGCCAGCAGCTCAGATGGGAACACTGAAGCTTTCTTT	CASSSDGNTEAFF
TRBD1	TRBV9	TRBJ1-1	few	TGTGCCAGCAGCGCCCCTCAGGGGGCGCCTGATCGTGAAGCTTTCTTT	CASSAPQGAPDREAFF
-	TRBV9	TRBJ2-1	-	TGTGCCAGCAGTCTTACTAGCTCCTCCTACAATGAGCAGTTCTTC	CASSLTSSSYNEQFF
TRBD1	TRBV7-2	TRBJ1-5	once	TGTGCCAGCAGCTCGCCGCGGGGACAGGGAAATCAGCCCCAGCATTTT	CASSSPRGQGNQPQHF
TRBD1	TRBV5-4	TRBJ1-6	-	TGTGCCAGCAGCTTGGCCGACAGGGCAAATTCACCCCTCCACTTT	CASSLADRANSPLHF
TRBD2	TRBV6-5	TRBJ2-7	-	TGTGCCAGCAGTTACACTAGCGGGGGAAGCTCCTACGAGCAGTACTTC	CASSYTSGGSSYEQYF
-	TRBV28	TRBJ1-5	-	TGTGCCAGCAGTTGGAGGTCCAATCAGCCCCAGCATTTT	CASSWRSNQPQHF
TRBD2	TRBV6-6	TRBJ2-2	few	TGTGCCAGCGTAGGACTAGCGGGATTGGGCGGGGAGCTGTTTTTT	CASVGLAGLGGELFF
-	TRBV6-5	TRBJ2-3	once	TGTGCCAGCAGCTCTACGTGGTCTAAGCAGTATTTT	CASSSTWSKQYF
-	TRBV7-2	TRBJ1-3	-	TGTGCCAGCAGCCCGACGCGGGGGACCGGAAACACCATATATTTT	CASSPTRGTGNTIYF
-	TRBV2	TRBJ2-7	-	TGTGCCAGCGGGGGGATCTACGAGCAGTACTTC	CASGGIYEQYF
TRBD2	TRBV29-1	TRBJ2-5	-	TGCAGCGTTGAAAAATTTACGGGGGGGCGTGGGACCCAGTACTTC	CSVEKFTGGRGTQYF
TRBD2	TRBV9	TRBJ2-1	-	TGTGCCAGCAGCGCGGGACTAGCGGGGTACAATGAGCAGTTCTTC	CASSAGLAGYNEQFF
TRBD1	TRBV6-1	TRBJ2-7	-	TGTGCCAGCAGGGACAGGGACTACGAGCAGTACTTC	CASRDRDYEQYF
TRBD1	TRBV19	TRBJ2-7	-	TGTGCCAGTAGTATAAGGGGACAGTTCTACGAGCAGTACTTC	CASSIRGQFYEQYF
-	TRBV5-8	TRBJ2-3	-	TGTGCCAGCAGCCCGCGGGTTACTGATACGCAGTATTTT	CASSPRVTDTQYF
-	TRBV5-6	TRBJ2-7	-	TGTGCCAGCAGCTTGGCGGGCAGGGCCACCTACGAGCAGTACTTC	CASSLAGRATYEQYF
-	TRBV13	TRBJ1-1	-	TGTGCCAGCAGCTTAGGGGACAGCTACACTGAAGCTTTCTTT	CASSLGDSYTEAFF
-	TRBV28	TRBJ2-5	-	TGTGCCAGCAGTCACAATTACCCCCTCGGTCAGGGTATGGAGACCCAGTACTTC	CASSHNYPLGQGMETQYF
-	TRBV27	TRBJ2-7	-	TGTGCCAGCAGTTTTGGAGGCGAGATCAACGAGCAGTACTTC	CASSFGGEINEQYF
TRBD1	TRBV5-8	TRBJ1-1	-	TGTGCCAGCAGCTTGCGTGGGACAGGGACATTGAACACTGAAGCTTTCTTT	CASSLRGTGTLNTEAFF
-	TRBV13	TRBJ1-1	-	TGTGCCAGCAGCTTAGGTGGAGGAGGGGACACTGAAGCTTTCTTT	CASSLGGGGDTEAFF
-	TRBV7-9	TRBJ1-3	-	TGTGCCAGCAGCTTGGCGACAGCTGGAAACACCATATATTTT	CASSLATAGNTIYF